These 23 T cell receptor beta chains were sequenced from one sample in a study of T cell responses to AZD1222 COVID-19 vaccine. Clones were read by immunoSEQ multiplex PCR, and TCRdb kept only the in-frame ones, dropping some. The repertoire table contains some 150,000 clones. Sequenced input: peripheral blood. The source is an adult in good health.

The chain is built from TRBV30 and TRBJ1-2; D uncertain. CDR3 length: 13 amino acids. Looked up from germline, CDR1 is GTSNPN and CDR2 is SVGIG (reference sequence). The V end was cut by 1 base, the J end by 4 bases, with 10 bases between. This chain's CDR3 is CAWSGAESYGYTF. CDR3 DNA sequence: TGTGCCTGGAGTGGCGCAGAGTCCTATGGCTACACCTTC.

The chain uses TRBV5-6 and TRBJ1-6; 7 positions match TRBD1. The V gene's germline CDR1 is SGHDT and CDR2 YYEEEE. V lost 2 bases, J lost 4 bases, and 12 bases stayed unmatched. The CDR3 has 18 residues. This CDR3 is CASSLGARQGGYNSPLHF. In DNA form, the CDR3 reads TGTGCCAGCAGCTTAGGTGCTCGACAGGGTGGTTATAATTCACCCCTCCACTTT.

The V call is TRBV6-5, the J call TRBJ2-3; 7 bases line up with TRBD2. After removal of 6 bases from V and 4 bases from J, the junction contained 10 bases not matched to a gene. There are 15 residues in the CDR3. Germline values: CDR1 MNHEY, CDR2 SVGAGI. The CDR3 nucleotides are TGTGCCAGCAGCGCCTCTAGCGGTCCCGCAGATACGCAGTATTTT. Its protein is CASSASSGPADTQYF.

V usage is TRBV7-9 and J usage is TRBJ2-7, with D maybe TRBD1 (5 bases). The CDR3 extends over 15 amino acids. Trimming took off 5 bases at V and 2 bases at J, with 16 bases between the two ends. Per germline, CDR1 SEHNR and CDR2 FQNEAQ (reference sequence). The DNA of the CDR3 is TGTGCCAGCAGCCACAGTTTGGGGCGGACCTACGAGCAGTACTTC. Translating it yields CASSHSLGRTYEQYF.

The J gene is TRBJ2-1, the V gene TRBV5-1; 7 bases align to TRBD2. The CDR3 sequence is 15 residues long. CDR1 is SGHRS, CDR2 YFSETQ, per germline. J lost 2 bases, V lost 0 bases, and 2 bases had no gene match. The CDR3 loop is CASSLAAGAYNEQFF. The CDR3 nucleotides are TGCGCCAGCAGCTTGGCTGCGGGGGCCTACAATGAGCAGTTCTTC.

The chain links TRBV5-1 to TRBJ1-1, with D perhaps matching TRBD1 (6 bases). Germline V CDR1 and CDR2: SGHRS, YFSETQ. V shed 6 bases and J shed 4 bases, with 22 bases lying between them. The length of the CDR3 is 16 residues. The CDR3 DNA is TGCGCCAGCACCCTTGGGGGGCCATCAGCGGGCACTGAAGCTTTCTTT. This codes for CASTLGGPSAGTEAFF.

The rearrangement joins TRBV13 to TRBJ1-1, with D possibly matching TRBD1 (6 bases). The CDR3 runs 14 residues. V shed 2 bases and J shed 7 bases, with 14 bases lying between them. The germline CDR1 and CDR2 sequences are PRHDT and FYEKMQ (reference sequence). This CDR3 is CASSLFSGAYEAFF. The CDR3 nucleotides read TGTGCCAGCAGCTTATTCTCGGGGGCATATGAAGCTTTCTTT.

The rearrangement joins TRBV28 to TRBJ2-1; TRBD1 aligns across 9 bases. Trimming took 6 bases from V and 5 from J; bases not matched to a gene: 11. CDR3 length: 16 residues. CDR1 MDHEN and CDR2 SYDVKM come from the germline V gene. CDR3: CASRPTRTGVDNEQFF. CDR3 nucleotides: TGTGCCAGCAGACCTACGCGGACAGGGGTAGACAATGAGCAGTTCTTC.

The chain employs TRBV28 and TRBJ2-5; 10 bases map to TRBD2. This CDR3 comprises 17 residues. V shed 3 bases, J shed 4 bases, and the junction held 11 bases outside the gene matches. Germline lookup yields CDR1 MDHEN and CDR2 SYDVKM. CDR3 in DNA: TGTGCCAGCAGTTTCCGGGGACTAGCGACAATACCAGAGACCCAGTACTTC. Encoded protein: CASSFRGLATIPETQYF.

V and J are TRBV29-1 and TRBJ2-7, with 11 bases that match TRBD1. From germline, CDR1 is SQVTM and CDR2 ANQGSEA. The CDR3 has 13 amino acids. V was pared by 6 bases and J by 3 bases, with 4 bases of the junction left unmatched. CDR3 sequence: CSVRDRGDYEQYF. DNA for the CDR3: TGCAGCGTGCGGGACAGGGGGGACTACGAGCAGTACTTC.

The chain uses TRBV5-8 and TRBJ1-1; no clear D. Germline CDR1 SGHTS, CDR2 YDEGEE. The CDR3 sequence is 14 residues long. V was trimmed by 6 bases and J by 1 base, leaving 13 bases between them. CDR3 coding DNA: TGTGCCAGCACCTGGGGAGGCGCGAACACTGAAGCTTTCTTT. It specifies CASTWGGANTEAFF. The full variable domain, with the rest looked up from reference TRBV5-8 and TRBJ1-1, is EAGVTQSPTHLIKTRGQQATLRCSPISGHTSVYWYQQALGLGLQFLLWYDEGEERNRGNFPPRFSGRQFPNYSSELNVNALELEDSALYLCASTWGGANTEAFFGQGTRLTVV.

The genes are TRBV7-8 and TRBJ1-2, with TRBD1 matching 8 bases. CDR1 and CDR2 (germline): SGHVS, FQNEAQ. V shed 4 bases, J shed 6 bases, and the junction held 7 bases outside the gene matches. This CDR3 spans 14 amino acids. In nucleotides, the CDR3 is TGTGCCAGCAGCTCCACAGGGGGAGGAAATGGCTACACCTTC. This codes for CASSSTGGGNGYTF.

This chain uses TRBV18 with TRBJ1-1; D is ambiguous. Trimming left V 5 bases short and J 1 base short, with 14 bases between. This CDR3 spans 15 amino acids. Germline lookup yields CDR1 KGHSH and CDR2 LQKENI. Written as DNA, the CDR3 is TGTGCCAGCTCAACCATTAGGACGGAGAACACTGAAGCTTTCTTT. Protein sequence: CASSTIRTENTEAFF.

The rearrangement joins TRBV4-2 to TRBJ1-3; no definite D call. The germline V and J ends were trimmed by 4 bases and 2 bases, with 6 bases remaining between them. CDR1 is LGHNA, CDR2 YNFKEQ, per germline. The length of the CDR3 is 13 residues. The CDR3 DNA reads TGTGCCAGCAGCCCCCAAGCTGGAAACACCATATATTTT. Its translation is CASSPQAGNTIYF.

The rearrangement uses TRBV6-5 and TRBJ1-3, with D unresolved. The CDR3 totals 13 residues. The V and J ends lost 5 bases and 0 bases respectively, with 5 bases between them. The germline gives CDR1 MNHEY, CDR2 SVGAGI. The CDR3 loop reads CASSQYSGNTIYF. The CDR3 DNA reads TGTGCCAGCAGTCAATACTCTGGAAACACCATATATTTT.

The chain is built from TRBV3-1 (or the pseudogene TRBV3-2) and TRBJ1-1, with 9 positions matching TRBD1. After removal of 4 bases from V and 0 bases from J, the junction contained 3 bases not matched to a gene. The CDR3 sequence is 15 residues long. CDR1 and CDR2 (germline): LGHDT, YNNKEL (reference sequence). In nucleotides, the CDR3 is TGTGCCAGCAGCCGGGGACAGGGTTTGAACACTGAAGCTTTCTTT. The encoded protein is CASSRGQGLNTEAFF.

Comment on this clone: Sequence at one end of the junction differs from germline and may be a read error. The rearrangement joins TRBV18 to TRBJ1-3, with a tentative D call TRBD1 (6 bases). The CDR3 contains 13 residues. CDR1 is KGHSH and CDR2 is LQKENI in the germline V gene. CDR3 loop: CVSRGLAGNTIYF. The CDR3 coding sequence is TGTGTCAGCAGGGGACTGGCGGGAAACACCATATATTTT. The whole variable domain, filled in from reference TRBV18 and TRBJ1-3, reads NAGVMQNPRHLVRRRGQEARLRCSPMKGHSHVYWYRQLPEEGLKFMVYLQKENIIDESGMPKERFSAEFPKEGPSILRIQQVVRGDSAAYFCVSRGLAGNTIYFGEGSWLTVV.

This chain uses TRBV18 with TRBJ1-2; D perhaps matches TRBD1 (5 bases). This CDR3 comprises 14 residues. Germline CDR1 reads KGHSH; CDR2 reads LQKENI. The germline V and J ends were trimmed by 5 bases and 6 bases, with 16 bases remaining between them. CDR3: CASSSAGTSHGYTF. In nucleotides, the CDR3 is TGTGCCAGCTCATCAGCCGGGACTAGCCATGGCTACACCTTC.

This chain connects TRBV5-1 to TRBJ2-2, with D unclear. This CDR3 comprises 14 residues. Germline loops: CDR1 SGHRS, CDR2 YFSETQ. V lost 0 bases and J lost 1, with 4 bases in between. The CDR3 reads CASSLDRNTGELFF. CDR3 nucleotide sequence: TGCGCCAGCAGCTTGGACAGGAACACCGGGGAGCTGTTTTTT.

The chain carries TRBV2 and TRBJ1-1; D might be TRBD1 (6 bases). The germline V and J ends were trimmed by 5 bases and 2 bases, with 21 bases remaining between them. Looked up from germline, CDR1 is SNHLY and CDR2 is FYNNEI. The CDR3 totals 17 residues. The CDR3 protein is CASSPRQGKIGNTEAFF. The CDR3 DNA reads TGTGCCAGCAGTCCGCGGCAGGGGAAGATAGGTAACACTGAAGCTTTCTTT. Looking up the rest from reference TRBV2 and TRBJ1-1 gives the full variable domain: EPEVTQTPSHQVTQMGQEVILRCVPISNHLYFYWYRQILGQKVEFLVSFYNNEISEKSEIFDDQFSVERPDGSNFTLKIRSTKLEDSAMYFCASSPRQGKIGNTEAFFGQGTRLTVV.

This chain links TRBV2 with TRBJ1-2; D uncertain. The CDR3 totals 14 residues. The germline CDR1 and CDR2 sequences are SNHLY and FYNNEI. V was cut by 5 bases and J by 4 bases, with 14 bases left in between. This chain's CDR3 is CASSPDGDFYGYTF. In DNA form, the CDR3 reads TGTGCCAGCAGTCCGGACGGTGACTTCTATGGCTACACCTTC. The variable domain in full, with the rest retrieved from reference TRBV2 and TRBJ1-2, is EPEVTQTPSHQVTQMGQEVILRCVPISNHLYFYWYRQILGQKVEFLVSFYNNEISEKSEIFDDQFSVERPDGSNFTLKIRSTKLEDSAMYFCASSPDGDFYGYTFGSGTRLTVV.

This chain joins TRBV12-3 or TRBV12-4 and TRBJ1-2; TRBD1 agrees at 10 bases. Trimming at V came to 5 bases and at J to 8 bases, leaving 5 bases not matched to a gene. This CDR3 is 13 amino acids long. The CDR3 spells CASSPGTGVGYTF. Here the CDR3 DNA reads TGTGCCAGCAGTCCCGGGACAGGGGTCGGCTACACCTTC.

The V gene is TRBV30, the J gene TRBJ1-3, with TRBD1 matching 9 bases. The germline gives CDR1 GTSNPN, CDR2 SVGIG (reference sequence). The CDR3 is 17 residues long. J gave up 4 bases and V 1 base, and 11 bases lay outside the gene matches. The CDR3 is CAWSGRTGESWGNTIYF. The DNA for the CDR3 is TGTGCCTGGAGTGGGCGGACAGGGGAAAGTTGGGGAAACACCATATATTTT.